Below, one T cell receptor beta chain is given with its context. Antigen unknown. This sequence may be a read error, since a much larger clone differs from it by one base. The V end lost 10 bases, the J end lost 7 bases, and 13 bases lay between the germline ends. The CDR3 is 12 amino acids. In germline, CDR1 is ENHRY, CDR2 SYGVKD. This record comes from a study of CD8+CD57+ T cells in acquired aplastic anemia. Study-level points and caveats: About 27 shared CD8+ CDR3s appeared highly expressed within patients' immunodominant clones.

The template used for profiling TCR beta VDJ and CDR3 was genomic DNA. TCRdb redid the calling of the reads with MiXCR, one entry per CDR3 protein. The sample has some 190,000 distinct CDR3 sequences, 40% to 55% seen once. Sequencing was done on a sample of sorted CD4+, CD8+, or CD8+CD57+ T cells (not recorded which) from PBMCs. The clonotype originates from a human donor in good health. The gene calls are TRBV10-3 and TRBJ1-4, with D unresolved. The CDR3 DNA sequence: TGTGCCAGCGCGTGCTTGGGTGAAAAACTGTTTTTT. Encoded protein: CASACLGEKLFF.